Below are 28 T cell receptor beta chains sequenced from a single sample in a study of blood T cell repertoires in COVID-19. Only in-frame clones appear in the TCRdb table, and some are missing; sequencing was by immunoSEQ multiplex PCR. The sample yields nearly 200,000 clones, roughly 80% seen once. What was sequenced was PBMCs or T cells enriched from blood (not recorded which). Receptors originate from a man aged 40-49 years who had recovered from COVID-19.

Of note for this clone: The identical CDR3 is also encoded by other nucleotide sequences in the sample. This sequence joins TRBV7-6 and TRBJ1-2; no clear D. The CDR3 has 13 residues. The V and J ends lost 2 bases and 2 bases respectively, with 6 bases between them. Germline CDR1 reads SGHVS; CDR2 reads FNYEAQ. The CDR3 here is CASSLNKNYGYTF. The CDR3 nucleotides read TGTGCCAGCAGCTTAAACAAAAACTATGGCTACACCTTC.

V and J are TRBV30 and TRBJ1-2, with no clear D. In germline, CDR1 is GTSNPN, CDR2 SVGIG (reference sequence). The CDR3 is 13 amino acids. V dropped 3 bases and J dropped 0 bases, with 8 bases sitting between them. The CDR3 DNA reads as TGTGCCTGGAGATATACTGCTAACTATGGCTACACCTTC. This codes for CAWRYTANYGYTF. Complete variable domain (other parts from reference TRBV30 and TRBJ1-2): SQTIHQWPATLVQPVGSPLSLECTVEGTSNPNLYWYRQAAGRGLQLLFYSVGIGQISSEVPQNLSASRPQDRQFILSSKKLLLSDSGFYLCAWRYTANYGYTFGSGTRLTVV.

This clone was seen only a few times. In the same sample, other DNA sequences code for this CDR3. This CDR3 reads CASSLQGNTEAFF. The CDR3 DNA is TGTGCCAGCAGCCTCCAGGGGAACACTGAAGCTTTCTTT. V and J are TRBV7-9 and TRBJ1-1; D perhaps matches TRBD1 (5 bases). In germline, CDR1 is SEHNR, CDR2 FQNEAQ (reference sequence). Deletions cut 5 bases from V and 1 base from J, with 8 bases between. The CDR3 spans 13 residues.

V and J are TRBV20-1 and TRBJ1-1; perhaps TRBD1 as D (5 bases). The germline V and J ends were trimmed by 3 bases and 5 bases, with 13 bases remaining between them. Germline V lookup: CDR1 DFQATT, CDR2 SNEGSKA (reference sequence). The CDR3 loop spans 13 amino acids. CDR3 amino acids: CSASQGTWTEAFF. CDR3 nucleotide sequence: TGCAGTGCTAGTCAGGGAACGTGGACTGAAGCTTTCTTT.

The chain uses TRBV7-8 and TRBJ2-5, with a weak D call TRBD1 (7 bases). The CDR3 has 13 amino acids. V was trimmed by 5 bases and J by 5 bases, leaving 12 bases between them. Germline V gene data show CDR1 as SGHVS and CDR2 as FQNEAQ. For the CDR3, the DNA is TGTGCCAGCAGCCGCAGGGGGAGGGAGACCCAGTACTTC. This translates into CASSRRGRETQYF.

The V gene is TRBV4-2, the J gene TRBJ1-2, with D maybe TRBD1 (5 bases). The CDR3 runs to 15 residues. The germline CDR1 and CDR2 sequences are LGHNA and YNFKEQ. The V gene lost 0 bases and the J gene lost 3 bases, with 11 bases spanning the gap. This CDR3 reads CASSQEVRAHYGYTF. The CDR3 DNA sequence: TGTGCCAGCAGCCAAGAGGTCAGGGCGCACTATGGCTACACCTTC.

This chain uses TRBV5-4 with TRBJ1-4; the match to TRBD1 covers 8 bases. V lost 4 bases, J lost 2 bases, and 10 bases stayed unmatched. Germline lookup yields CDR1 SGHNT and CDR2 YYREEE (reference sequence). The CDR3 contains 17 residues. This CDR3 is CASSEPHRGGTNEKLFF. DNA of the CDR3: TGTGCCAGCAGCGAGCCCCACAGGGGGGGGACTAATGAAAAACTGTTTTTT.

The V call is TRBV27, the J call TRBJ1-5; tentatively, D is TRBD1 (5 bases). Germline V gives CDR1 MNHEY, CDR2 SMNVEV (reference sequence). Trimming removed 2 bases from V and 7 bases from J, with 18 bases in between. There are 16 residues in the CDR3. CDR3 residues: CASSLLGGVGEQPQHF. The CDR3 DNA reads TGTGCCAGCAGTTTACTAGGAGGGGTAGGAGAGCAGCCCCAGCATTTT.

The CDR3 DNA reads as TGTGCCAGCAGCTCAGACAGGGTAAATGAGCAGTTCTTC. It specifies CASSSDRVNEQFF. The chain recombines TRBV7-3 with TRBJ2-1; 7 bases agree with TRBD1. The CDR3 spans 13 residues. The germline V gene encodes CDR1 SGHTA and CDR2 FQGTGA. Trimming cost V 4 bases and J 7 bases; bases outside gene matches: 4.

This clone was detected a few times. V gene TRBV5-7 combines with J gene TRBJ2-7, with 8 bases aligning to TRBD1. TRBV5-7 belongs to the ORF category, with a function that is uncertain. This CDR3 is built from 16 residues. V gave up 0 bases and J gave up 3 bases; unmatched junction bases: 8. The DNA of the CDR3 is TGTGCCAGCAGCTTGGTTAGGACAGGGAGATTCTACGAGCAGTACTTC. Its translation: CASSLVRTGRFYEQYF.

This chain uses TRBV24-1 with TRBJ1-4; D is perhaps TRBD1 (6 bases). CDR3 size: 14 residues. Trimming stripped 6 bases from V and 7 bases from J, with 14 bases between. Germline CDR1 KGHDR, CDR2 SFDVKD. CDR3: CATSSRQVPEKLFF. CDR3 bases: TGTGCCACCAGTTCTAGACAGGTCCCTGAAAAACTGTTTTTT.

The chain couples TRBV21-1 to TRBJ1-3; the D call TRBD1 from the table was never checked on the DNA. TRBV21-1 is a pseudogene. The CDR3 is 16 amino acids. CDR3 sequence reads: CASSKNVTGAGNTIYF. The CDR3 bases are TGTGCCAGCAGCAAAAACGTGACAGGGGCCGGAAACACCATATATTTT.

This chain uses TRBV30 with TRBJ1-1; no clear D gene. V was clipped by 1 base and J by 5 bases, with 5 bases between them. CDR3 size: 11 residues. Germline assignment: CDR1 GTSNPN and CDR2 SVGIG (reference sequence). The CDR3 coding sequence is TGTGCCTGGAGTGGAGTTACTGAAGCTTTCTTT. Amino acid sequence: CAWSGVTEAFF.

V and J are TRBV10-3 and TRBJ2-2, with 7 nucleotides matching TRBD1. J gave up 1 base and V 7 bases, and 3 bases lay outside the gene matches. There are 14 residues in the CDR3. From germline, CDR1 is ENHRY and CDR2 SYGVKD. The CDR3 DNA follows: TGTGCCATCAAAGGACAGGAGAACACCGGGGAGCTGTTTTTT. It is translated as CAIKGQENTGELFF.

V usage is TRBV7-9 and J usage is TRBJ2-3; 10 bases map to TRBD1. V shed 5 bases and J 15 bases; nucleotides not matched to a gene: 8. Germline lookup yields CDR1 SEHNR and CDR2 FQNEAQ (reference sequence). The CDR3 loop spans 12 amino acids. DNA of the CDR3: TGTGCCAGCAGCCGCCGGGACAGGGGTGAATATTTT. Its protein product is CASSRRDRGEYF.

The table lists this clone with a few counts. CDR3 protein: CASSLKGDATNYGYTF. CDR3 nucleotides: TGTGCCAGCAGCCTAAAGGGAGACGCTACTAACTATGGCTACACCTTC. This chain connects TRBV7-6 to TRBJ1-2; D remains ambiguous. The ends were cut back, 5 bases at V and 0 bases at J, with 16 bases in the middle. The CDR3 is made up of 16 amino acids. CDR1 and CDR2 (germline): SGHVS, FNYEAQ.

The DNA for the CDR3 is TGTGCCAGCAGCCATACAGGGAAAGGCTCACCCCTCCACTTT. It encodes CASSHTGKGSPLHF. This sequence joins TRBV4-2 and TRBJ1-6; a weak D match, TRBD1 (6 bases). The V gene lost 3 bases and the J gene lost 10 bases, with 13 bases spanning the gap. Germline CDR1 LGHNA, CDR2 YNFKEQ. This CDR3 spans 14 amino acids.

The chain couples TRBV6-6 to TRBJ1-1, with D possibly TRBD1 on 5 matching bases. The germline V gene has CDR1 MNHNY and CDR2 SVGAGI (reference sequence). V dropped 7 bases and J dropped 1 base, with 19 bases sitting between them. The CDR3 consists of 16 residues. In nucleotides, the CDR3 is TGTGCCAGCACCTCGGGGGGATTCCATGAGAACACTGAAGCTTTCTTT. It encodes CASTSGGFHENTEAFF.

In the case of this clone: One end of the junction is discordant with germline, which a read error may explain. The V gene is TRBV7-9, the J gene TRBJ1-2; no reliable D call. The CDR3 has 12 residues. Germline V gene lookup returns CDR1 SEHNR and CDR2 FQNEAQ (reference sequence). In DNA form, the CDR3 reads TGTGCCAGCAGCTTAGAGAACTACGGCTACACCTTC. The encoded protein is CASSLENYGYTF.

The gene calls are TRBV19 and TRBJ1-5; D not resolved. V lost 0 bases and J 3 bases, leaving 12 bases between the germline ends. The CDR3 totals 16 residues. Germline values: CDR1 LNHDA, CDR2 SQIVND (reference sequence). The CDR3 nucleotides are TGTGCCAGTAGTATAGATCAGTGGGGAGACAATCAGCCCCAGCATTTT. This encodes CASSIDQWGDNQPQHF. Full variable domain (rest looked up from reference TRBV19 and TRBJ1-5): DGGITQSPKYLFRKEGQNVTLSCEQNLNHDAMYWYRQDPGQGLRLIYYSQIVNDFQKGDIAEGYSVSREKKESFPLTVTSAQKNPTAFYLCASSIDQWGDNQPQHFGDGTRLSIL.

The CDR3 DNA follows: TGTGCCTGGACAGGGAATTATAATTCACCCCTCCACTTT. Protein sequence: CAWTGNYNSPLHF. This chain links TRBV30 with TRBJ1-6; tentatively, D is TRBD1 (5 bases). The CDR3 length is 13 residues. The germline V gene has CDR1 GTSNPN and CDR2 SVGIG (reference sequence). Trimming took off 4 bases at V and 4 bases at J, with 8 bases between the two ends.

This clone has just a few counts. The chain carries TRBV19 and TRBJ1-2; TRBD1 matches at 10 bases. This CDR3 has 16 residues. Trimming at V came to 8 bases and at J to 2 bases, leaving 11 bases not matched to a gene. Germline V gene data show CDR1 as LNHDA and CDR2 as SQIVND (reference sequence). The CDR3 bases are TGTGCCAGTTCTACCCGTCGACAGGGGGCAAACTATGGCTACACCTTC. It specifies CASSTRRQGANYGYTF.

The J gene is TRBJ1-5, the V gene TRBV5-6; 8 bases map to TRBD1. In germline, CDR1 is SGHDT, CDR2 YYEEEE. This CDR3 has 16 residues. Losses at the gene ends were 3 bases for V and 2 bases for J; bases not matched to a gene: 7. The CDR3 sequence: CASSYDQGAGNQPQHF. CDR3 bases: TGTGCCAGCAGCTACGATCAGGGGGCGGGCAATCAGCCCCAGCATTTT.

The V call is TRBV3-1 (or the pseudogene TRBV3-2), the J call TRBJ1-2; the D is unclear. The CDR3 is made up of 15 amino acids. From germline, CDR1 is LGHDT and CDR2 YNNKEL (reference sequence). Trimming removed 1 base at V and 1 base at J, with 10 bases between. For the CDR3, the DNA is TGTGCCAGCAGCCAAGTTGCAGGCGTTAACTATGGCTACACCTTC. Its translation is CASSQVAGVNYGYTF.

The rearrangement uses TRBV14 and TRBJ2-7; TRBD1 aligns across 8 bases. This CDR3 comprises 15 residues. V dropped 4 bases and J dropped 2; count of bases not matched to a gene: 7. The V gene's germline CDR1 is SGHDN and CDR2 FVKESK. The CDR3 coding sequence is TGTGCCAGCAGCCCCCAGACAGGGGTAACCTACGAGCAGTACTTC. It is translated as CASSPQTGVTYEQYF.

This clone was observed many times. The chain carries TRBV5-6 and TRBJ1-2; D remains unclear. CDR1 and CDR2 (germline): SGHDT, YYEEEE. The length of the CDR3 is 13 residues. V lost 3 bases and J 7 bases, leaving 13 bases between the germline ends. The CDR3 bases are TGTGCCAGCAGCTCCTGGGCGCACGGTGGCTACACCTTC. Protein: CASSSWAHGGYTF.

CDR3 nucleotides: TGTGCCAGCAGTCCTACCTCTAGCGGCTCGAACACCGGGGAGCTGTTTTTT. Translated, it gives CASSPTSSGSNTGELFF. The chain uses TRBV6-6 and TRBJ2-2; TRBD2 matches at 7 bases. There are 17 residues in the CDR3. Germline CDR1 MNHNY, CDR2 SVGAGI (reference sequence). V shed 5 bases, J shed 0 bases, and the junction held 9 bases outside the gene matches.

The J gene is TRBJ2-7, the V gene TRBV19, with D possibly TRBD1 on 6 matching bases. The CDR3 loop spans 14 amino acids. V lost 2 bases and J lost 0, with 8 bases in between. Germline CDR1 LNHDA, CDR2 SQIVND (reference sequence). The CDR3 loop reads CASSIPGASYEQYF. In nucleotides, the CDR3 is TGTGCCAGTAGTATACCAGGGGCCTCCTACGAGCAGTACTTC.